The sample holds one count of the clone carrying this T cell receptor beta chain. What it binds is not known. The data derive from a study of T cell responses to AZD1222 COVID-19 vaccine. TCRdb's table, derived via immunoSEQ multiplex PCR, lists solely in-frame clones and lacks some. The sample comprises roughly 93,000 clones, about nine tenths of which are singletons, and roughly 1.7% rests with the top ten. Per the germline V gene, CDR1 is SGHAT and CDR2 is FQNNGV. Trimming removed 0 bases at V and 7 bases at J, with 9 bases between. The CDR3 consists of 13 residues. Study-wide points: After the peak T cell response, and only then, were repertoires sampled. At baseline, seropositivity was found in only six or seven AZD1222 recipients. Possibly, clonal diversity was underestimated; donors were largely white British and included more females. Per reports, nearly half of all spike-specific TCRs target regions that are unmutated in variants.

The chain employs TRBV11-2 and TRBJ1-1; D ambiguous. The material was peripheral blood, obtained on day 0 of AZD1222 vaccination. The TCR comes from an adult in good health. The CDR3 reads CASSLDGELEAFF. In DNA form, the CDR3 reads TGTGCCAGCAGCTTAGACGGAGAACTTGAAGCTTTCTTT.